This passage covers 27 T cell receptor beta chains from one sample sequenced in a study of metastatic and nonmetastatic thyroid tumors. All patients reached thyroid surgery having received no treatment beforehand. TCRdb recomputed clones from the PCR reads via MiXCR. The sample lists over 15,000 clones; about 13% were seen once. Sequencing used blood. These TCRs come from a female donor with papillary thyroid cancer or a benign thyroid nodule (not recorded which). Some clones in this sample may be carry-over from other donors' samples.

This clone occurred many times. The chain carries TRBV29-1 and TRBJ2-1, with TRBD1 matching 7 bases. Germline values: CDR1 SQVTM, CDR2 ANQGSEA. The CDR3 consists of 14 residues. J was trimmed by 5 bases and V by 4 bases; bases with no gene match: 8. CDR3 residues: CSVGGTVSDNEQFF. In DNA form, the CDR3 reads TGCAGCGTTGGAGGGACAGTGTCGGACAATGAGCAGTTCTTC.

The J gene is TRBJ1-1, the V gene TRBV12-3 or TRBV12-4, with 8 bases matching TRBD1. The CDR3 has 15 residues. The trim removed 5 bases at V and 12 bases at J, leaving 17 bases unmatched. CDR3 bases: TGTGCCAGCAGTCGAGGCGCAGGGGGCGGGTGGGAAACTTTCTTT. Translation: CASSRGAGGGWETFF.

This clone was recorded at least ten times. The chain uses TRBV19 and TRBJ2-6; 9 bases agree with TRBD1. The V gene's germline CDR1 is LNHDA and CDR2 SQIVND (reference sequence). CDR3 length equals 18 residues. J gave up 0 bases and V 3 bases, and 6 bases lay outside the gene matches. The CDR3 is CASSIAGTGNSGANVLTF. The CDR3 coding sequence is TGTGCCAGTAGTATTGCCGGGACAGGGAACTCTGGGGCCAACGTCCTGACTTTC.

In its sample, this clone was seen many times. Additional DNA sequences in this sample encode the identical CDR3. The chain links TRBV4-3 to TRBJ2-1; 10 bases map to TRBD1. From germline, CDR1 is LGHNA and CDR2 YSLEER. Unmatched junction bases numbered 5, after V lost 1 base and J lost 2 bases. The CDR3 loop spans 17 amino acids. CDR3 sequence (DNA): TGCGCCAGCAGCCAAGCCCTCGGACAGGGGGCCTACAATGAGCAGTTCTTC. It codes for CASSQALGQGAYNEQFF.

This clone was detected many times. In nucleotides, the CDR3 is TGTGCCAGCACATTTACAGGGGGCAATGAGCAGTTCTTC. Protein sequence: CASTFTGGNEQFF. The J gene is TRBJ2-1, the V gene TRBV3-1, with 8 nucleotides matching TRBD1. The germline V gene encodes CDR1 LGHDT and CDR2 YNNKEL (reference sequence). The CDR3 loop spans 13 amino acids. J was trimmed by 6 bases and V by 7 bases; bases with no gene match: 5.

This clone was seen at least ten times. V usage is TRBV11-3 and J usage is TRBJ2-7, with D uncertain. The CDR3 has 13 amino acids. CDR1 is SGHNT, CDR2 YENEEA, per germline. V lost 6 bases to trimming and J lost 5 bases, with 14 bases between them. The CDR3 sequence: CASSSTEYHEQYF. CDR3 DNA: TGTGCCAGCAGTTCGACCGAATACCACGAGCAGTACTTC.

In this sample, this clone turned up many times. This sequence joins TRBV4-1 and TRBJ2-7, with 9 bases fitting TRBD1. CDR3 size: 15 residues. Germline trimming cut 1 base from V and 0 bases from J; bases unmatched to any gene: 1. The germline V gene encodes CDR1 MGHRA and CDR2 YSYEKL. The CDR3 sequence: CASSQVTGGSYEQYF. CDR3 bases: TGCGCCAGCAGCCAAGTGACAGGGGGCTCCTACGAGCAGTACTTC.

Written as DNA, the CDR3 is TGCAGTGCTAGAGTACGGGAAGCGTCTGAAGCTTTCTTT. Translated: CSARVREASEAFF. V gene TRBV20-1 combines with J gene TRBJ1-1; D not certain. CDR1 is DFQATT, CDR2 SNEGSKA, per germline (reference sequence). The CDR3 is 13 amino acids. Trimming pared 1 base from V and 6 bases from J, leaving 12 bases between.

The table lists this clone with many counts. This chain joins TRBV20-1 and TRBJ1-5; 7 positions match TRBD1. J lost 5 bases, V lost 0 bases, and 7 bases had no gene match. This CDR3 comprises 15 residues. In germline, CDR1 is DFQATT, CDR2 SNEGSKA (reference sequence). The CDR3: CSARDGAQGDQPQHF. The DNA for the CDR3 is TGCAGTGCTAGAGATGGGGCCCAGGGGGATCAGCCCCAGCATTTT.

J is TRBJ2-5 and V is TRBV30, with D possibly being TRBD1 (6 bases). This CDR3 has 13 amino acids. Germline V gene lookup returns CDR1 GTSNPN and CDR2 SVGIG (reference sequence). The germline V and J ends were trimmed by 2 bases and 9 bases, with 16 bases remaining between them. The CDR3 reads CAWSWGTTSAQYF. The DNA of the CDR3 is TGTGCCTGGAGTTGGGGGACAACTAGTGCCCAGTACTTC. Full variable domain (rest looked up from reference TRBV30 and TRBJ2-5): SQTIHQWPATLVQPVGSPLSLECTVEGTSNPNLYWYRQAAGRGLQLLFYSVGIGQISSEVPQNLSASRPQDRQFILSSKKLLLSDSGFYLCAWSWGTTSAQYFGPGTRLLVL.

This clone was observed many times. V usage is TRBV7-6 and J usage is TRBJ2-1, with 8 bases identical to TRBD2. The CDR3 sequence is 16 residues long. Losses at the gene ends were 2 bases for V and 5 bases for J; bases not matched to a gene: 8. CDR1 and CDR2 (germline): SGHVS, FNYEAQ. DNA for the CDR3: TGTGCCAGCAGCTTATATGGGCCGGGGGGGGACAATGAGCAGTTCTTC. Translated, it gives CASSLYGPGGDNEQFF.

This clone was seen ten or more times. The J gene is TRBJ2-5, the V gene TRBV11-1; 9 nucleotides align to TRBD1. The V segment lost 4 bases and the J segment 7 bases; nucleotides outside the gene matches: 10. This CDR3 has 15 amino acids. The germline V gene encodes CDR1 SGHAT and CDR2 FQDESV (reference sequence). Written as DNA, the CDR3 is TGTGCCAGCAGCTCGCTACAGGGGGCGTCTGGGACCCAGTACTTC. Translation: CASSSLQGASGTQYF.

This clone was observed at least ten times. The CDR3 protein is CSADFGLAAATDTQYF. For the CDR3, the DNA is TGCAGTGCTGACTTTGGGCTAGCAGCAGCAACAGATACGCAGTATTTT. The chain employs TRBV20-1 and TRBJ2-3; possible D gene TRBD2, 5 bases. The CDR3 covers 16 residues. Between the trimmed V and J ends, which lost 5 bases and 3 bases, there was a span of 21 bases. In germline, CDR1 is DFQATT, CDR2 SNEGSKA (reference sequence).

At least ten counts were recorded for this clone. The J gene is TRBJ1-4, the V gene TRBV19, with a tentative D call TRBD1 (5 bases). The germline V and J ends were trimmed by 3 bases and 8 bases, with 13 bases remaining between them. There are 14 residues in the CDR3. Looked up from germline, CDR1 is LNHDA and CDR2 is SQIVND (reference sequence). DNA for the CDR3: TGTGCCAGTAGTATTCTTCCAGGGAACGAAAAACTGTTTTTT. As protein: CASSILPGNEKLFF.

This clone was counted many times. The gene calls are TRBV4-3 and TRBJ2-1; D unclear. The CDR3 has 13 residues. V was trimmed by 4 bases and J by 5 bases, leaving 9 bases between them. Germline values: CDR1 LGHNA, CDR2 YSLEER. CDR3 loop: CASSLQAHNEQFF. The CDR3 DNA reads as TGCGCCAGCAGCCTCCAGGCCCACAATGAGCAGTTCTTC.

Ten or more counts support this clone. The chain links TRBV4-2 to TRBJ2-1; TRBD2 matches 9 bases. Looked up from germline, CDR1 is LGHNA and CDR2 is YNFKEQ. V trimming: 3 bases; J trimming: 12 bases; junction bases outside the gene matches: 12. This CDR3 comprises 15 residues. CDR3 residues: CASSHGTSLPIGQFF. For the CDR3, the DNA is TGTGCCAGCAGCCACGGGACTAGCCTCCCAATCGGGCAGTTCTTC.

This clone has ten or more counts. This rearrangement joins TRBV19 to TRBJ1-5; maybe TRBD1 (5 bases). V dropped 4 bases and J dropped 4 bases, with 11 bases sitting between them. The CDR3 extends over 14 amino acids. CDR1 is LNHDA, CDR2 SQIVND, per germline (reference sequence). The CDR3 coding sequence is TGTGCCAGTAGTACGAGACAGCTTAATCAGCCCCAGCATTTT. This translates into CASSTRQLNQPQHF. Full variable domain (rest looked up from reference TRBV19 and TRBJ1-5): DGGITQSPKYLFRKEGQNVTLSCEQNLNHDAMYWYRQDPGQGLRLIYYSQIVNDFQKGDIAEGYSVSREKKESFPLTVTSAQKNPTAFYLCASSTRQLNQPQHFGDGTRLSIL.

This clone was counted many times. The J gene is TRBJ2-5, the V gene TRBV9, with 7 nucleotides matching TRBD1. From germline, CDR1 is SGDLS and CDR2 YYNGEE. V gave up 0 bases and J gave up 5 bases; unmatched junction bases: 7. This CDR3 is built from 15 residues. The CDR3 DNA reads as TGTGCCAGCAGCGTAGACGGGACAGCGCTTGAGACCCAGTACTTC. Residues: CASSVDGTALETQYF.

Ten or more counts support this clone. A junction boundary mismatches the germline segment, possibly from a read error. The chain combines TRBV28 with TRBJ2-3; D is possibly TRBD2 (6 bases). The CDR3 loop spans 14 amino acids. CDR1 MDHEN and CDR2 SYDVKM come from the germline V gene. The CDR3 DNA is TGTGCCAGCGGGGAGGCGTTTAGCACAGATACGCGGTATTTT. Amino acid sequence: CASGEAFSTDTRYF.

This clone was observed a handful of times. The chain is built from TRBV6-1 and TRBJ1-2, with 7 bases matching TRBD1. Germline CDR1 reads MNHNS; CDR2 reads SASEGT. The CDR3 runs to 12 residues. V lost 8 bases, J lost 4 bases, and 4 bases stayed unmatched. CDR3 sequence: CASGPGGYGYTF. In DNA, the CDR3 is TGTGCCAGCGGGCCAGGGGGCTATGGCTACACCTTC.

This clone is labeled as medium-sized. This chain links TRBV2 with TRBJ1-2; 12 bases align to TRBD1. Germline values: CDR1 SNHLY, CDR2 FYNNEI. V shed 8 bases and J 8 bases; nucleotides not matched to a gene: 6. The CDR3 sequence is 13 residues long. The CDR3 is CASGDRGRGGYTF. CDR3 DNA sequence: TGTGCCAGCGGGGACAGGGGGCGCGGAGGCTACACCTTC.

The table lists this clone with many counts. The chain has TRBV11-2 and TRBJ1-1; D gene unclear. This CDR3 spans 17 amino acids. Germline V gene data show CDR1 as SGHAT and CDR2 as FQNNGV. The V end was cut by 0 bases, the J end by 0 bases, with 14 bases between. The DNA of the CDR3 is TGTGCCAGCAGCTTAGAAAGCGATGGACGGATGAACACTGAAGCTTTCTTT. Translation gives CASSLESDGRMNTEAFF. Complete variable domain (other parts from reference TRBV11-2 and TRBJ1-1): EAGVAQSPRYKIIEKRQSVAFWCNPISGHATLYWYQQILGQGPKLLIQFQNNGVVDDSQLPKDRFSAERLKGVDSTLKIQPAKLEDSAVYLCASSLESDGRMNTEAFFGQGTRLTVV.

In this sample, this clone turned up a few times. The chain has TRBV5-4 and TRBJ2-3; 9 nucleotides align to TRBD2. Germline CDR1 is SGHNT and CDR2 is YYREEE (reference sequence). V shed 3 bases and J 4 bases; nucleotides not matched to a gene: 9. The CDR3 length is 16 residues. For the CDR3, the DNA is TGTGCCAGCAGCTCGGGTAGCGGGAGAGGGGCAGATACGCAGTATTTT. Its protein product is CASSSGSGRGADTQYF.

This clone was seen a few times. Possible read error: a much larger clone is one base away. The rearrangement uses TRBV3-1 and TRBJ1-4; D is unclear. The CDR3 length is 13 residues. The germline gives CDR1 LGHDT, CDR2 YNNKEL (reference sequence). Trimming removed 0 bases from V and 8 bases from J, with 7 bases in between. The CDR3 protein is CASSQERAEKLFF. Written as DNA, the CDR3 is TGTGCCAGCAGCCAAGAACGGGCGGAAAAACTGTTTTTT.

With regard to this clone: This may arise from a read error, as a much more abundant clone is one base away. The genes are TRBV7-2 and TRBJ1-4; D might be TRBD1 (6 bases). V was pared by 2 bases and J by 3 bases, with 13 bases between. Germline loops: CDR1 SGHTA, CDR2 FQGNSA. There are 16 residues in the CDR3. For the CDR3, the DNA is TGTGCCAGCAGCTTATGCTACAGGGCAGCTAATGAAAAACTGTTTTTT. Translation gives CASSLCYRAANEKLFF.

Ten or more counts support this clone. This chain joins TRBV7-8 and TRBJ2-7; 7 bases agree with TRBD2. Looked up from germline, CDR1 is SGHVS and CDR2 is FQNEAQ. The trim removed 3 bases at V and 6 bases at J, leaving 11 bases unmatched. CDR3 size: 15 residues. This CDR3 is CASSFIGGRRGEQYF. Written as DNA, the CDR3 is TGTGCCAGCAGCTTTATAGGCGGGAGACGGGGCGAGCAGTACTTC.

There are a few counts of this clone. The junction departs from germline at one end; a sequencing error may be responsible. V gene TRBV28 combines with J gene TRBJ1-1; a weak D match, TRBD1 (6 bases). The V gene's germline CDR1 is MDHEN and CDR2 SYDVKM. The CDR3 contains 15 residues. CDR3 bases: TGTTCCAGCATTACCACCGGGACACCGCACACTGAAGCTTTCTTT. Protein: CSSITTGTPHTEAFF.